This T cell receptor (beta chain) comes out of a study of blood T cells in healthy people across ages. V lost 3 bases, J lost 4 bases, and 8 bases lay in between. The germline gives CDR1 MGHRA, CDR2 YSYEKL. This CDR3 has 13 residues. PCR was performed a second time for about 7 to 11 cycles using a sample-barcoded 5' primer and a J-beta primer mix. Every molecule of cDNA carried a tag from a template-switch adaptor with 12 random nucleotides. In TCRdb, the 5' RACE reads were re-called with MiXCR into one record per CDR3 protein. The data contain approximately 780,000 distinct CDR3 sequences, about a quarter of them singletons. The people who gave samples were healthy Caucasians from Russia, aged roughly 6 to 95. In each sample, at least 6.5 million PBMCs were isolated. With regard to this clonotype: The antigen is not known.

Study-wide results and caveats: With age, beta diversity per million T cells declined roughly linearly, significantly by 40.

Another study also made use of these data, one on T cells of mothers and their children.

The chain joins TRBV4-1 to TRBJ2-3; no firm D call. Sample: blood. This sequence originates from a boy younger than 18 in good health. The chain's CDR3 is CASSHPEPDTQYF. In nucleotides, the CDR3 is TGCGCCAGCAGCCACCCGGAGCCAGATACGCAGTATTTT.